The clone carrying this T cell receptor (beta chain) was picked up many times. Unfractionated whole blood served as the source for total RNA extraction. This entry belongs to a study of human T cells and chemical hapten exposure. Attachment of unique molecular identifiers to individual cDNA molecules was performed in the library. TCRdb independently ran MiXCR on the 5' RACE reads; one entry per CDR3 protein. The sample records 110,000 to 150,000 distinct CDR3 sequences, around 4.1% being singletons. The CDR3 is made up of 13 amino acids. Trimming shortened V by 3 bases and J by 2 bases, and 8 bases separated the two germline ends. Per germline, CDR1 SGHVS and CDR2 FQNEAQ.

The chain has TRBV7-8 and TRBJ2-7, with D tentatively TRBD1 (5 bases). The sequence came from a female donor in good health. The CDR3 region has the DNA TGTGCCAGCAGCTTGGCAGGGACCTACGAGCAGTACTTC. It encodes CASSLAGTYEQYF.